A single TCR beta chain is shown here with its context. The primer mix had 60 Vbeta and 13 Jbeta primers. The assay was immunoSEQ multiplex PCR, and TCRdb's table has in-frame clones only and misses some. Altogether around 220,000 clones are present, 75% to 85% being singletons, with the ten largest covering 1.4%. This CDR3 is 16 amino acids long. Germline CDR1 is MNHEY and CDR2 is SVGAGI. V was clipped by 0 bases and J by 1 base, with 10 bases between them. The sample is drawn from a study of cytomegalovirus exposure and HLA in healthy donors. The chain uses TRBV6-5 and TRBJ1-3; D gene uncertain. The receptor comes from a girl aged 5-17 years in good health and CMV-seronegative. Sample: PBMCs. The CDR3: CASSYSPIGSGNTIYF. CDR3 nucleotides: TGTGCCAGCAGTTACTCGCCCATCGGGTCTGGAAACACCATATATTTT.